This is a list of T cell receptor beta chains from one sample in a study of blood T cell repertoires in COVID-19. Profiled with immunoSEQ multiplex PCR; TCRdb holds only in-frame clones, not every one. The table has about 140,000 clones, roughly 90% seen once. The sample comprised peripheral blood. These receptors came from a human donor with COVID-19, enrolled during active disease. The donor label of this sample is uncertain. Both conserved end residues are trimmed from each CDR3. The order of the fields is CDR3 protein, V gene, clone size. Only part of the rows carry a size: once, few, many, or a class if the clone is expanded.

CDR3 protein: ASSPTSGGDNEQF
V gene: TRBV25-1
clone size: .

CDR3 protein: ASSSGQAGDTQY
V gene: TRBV7-9
clone size: .

CDR3 protein: ASSRDTDNEKLF
V gene: TRBV5-1
clone size: once

CDR3 protein: AAHQAPSGREAF
V gene: TRBV10-3
clone size: .

CDR3 protein: ASSLLGTVEKLF
V gene: TRBV6-5
clone size: .

CDR3 protein: ASSLTTGPLEQY
V gene: TRBV6-5
clone size: .

CDR3 protein: ASSQDGRDGRHEQY
V gene: TRBV4-1
clone size: .

CDR3 protein: ASSDPPGGSGEQF
V gene: TRBV25-1
clone size: .

CDR3 protein: SVSRQENTEAF
V gene: TRBV29-1
clone size: .

CDR3 protein: AIKGVSGNTIY
V gene: TRBV10-3
clone size: .

CDR3 protein: ASSQTRAGGSDTQY
V gene: TRBV5-1
clone size: .

CDR3 protein: ASTTGGRAF
V gene: TRBV12-3/TRBV12-4
clone size: .

CDR3 protein: ASSLLVGTAYGYT
V gene: TRBV5-4
clone size: few

CDR3 protein: ASSQDLGTSGSEETQY
V gene: TRBV4-1
clone size: .

CDR3 protein: ASSRLYGGELF
V gene: TRBV12-3/TRBV12-4
clone size: .

CDR3 protein: ASSQRSSGTEYGYT
V gene: TRBV4-1
clone size: few

CDR3 protein: ASSSGQAAGQPQH
V gene: TRBV7-8
clone size: .

CDR3 protein: ASSRTGSSSYNEQF
V gene: TRBV5-1
clone size: .

CDR3 protein: ASSPTGGGYT
V gene: TRBV27
clone size: few

CDR3 protein: ASSVGGARAGELF
V gene: TRBV9
clone size: .

CDR3 protein: ASNQVVNTDTQY
V gene: TRBV2
clone size: .

CDR3 protein: ASSEGLVRSNYEQY
V gene: TRBV6-1
clone size: many

CDR3 protein: ASSVTGAHNEKLF
V gene: TRBV9
clone size: .

CDR3 protein: ASSYGDRTNQPQH
V gene: TRBV6-6
clone size: .

CDR3 protein: ASSRTGPYTEAF
V gene: TRBV19
clone size: .

CDR3 protein: AWRLGGLITGELF
V gene: TRBV30
clone size: .

CDR3 protein: ASSLSASANYGYT
V gene: TRBV11-2
clone size: .

CDR3 protein: ASWGIGTGGMNTEAF
V gene: TRBV2
clone size: .

CDR3 protein: ASSTGGTGRTEAF
V gene: TRBV5-1
clone size: .

CDR3 protein: ASSPLPRGGGPLGYNEQF
V gene: TRBV18
clone size: .

CDR3 protein: ASSLTSGGAVETQY
V gene: TRBV3-1/TRBV3-2
clone size: many

CDR3 protein: ASSVGGSNQPQH
V gene: TRBV9
clone size: .

CDR3 protein: ASSKEYREAKNIQY
V gene: TRBV21-1
clone size: once

CDR3 protein: ASTTRYTEAF
V gene: TRBV7-9
clone size: .

CDR3 protein: ASSLQGPTGDGYT
V gene: TRBV5-1
clone size: .

CDR3 protein: ASSPGEGQPQH
V gene: TRBV9
clone size: .

CDR3 protein: ASSPGQQRNTIY
V gene: TRBV3-1/TRBV3-2
clone size: .

CDR3 protein: ASSQDYAAYGYT
V gene: TRBV3-1/TRBV3-2
clone size: .

CDR3 protein: ASSVGPGRETQY
V gene: TRBV9
clone size: .

CDR3 protein: ASSPGTPYNEQF
V gene: TRBV11-3
clone size: .

CDR3 protein: ASSYSRHLSYEQY
V gene: TRBV6-5
clone size: once

CDR3 protein: ASSRTTGGTEAF
V gene: TRBV3-1/TRBV3-2
clone size: .

CDR3 protein: ASSGTGGQF
V gene: TRBV2
clone size: .

CDR3 protein: ASSLTGGRINQPQH
V gene: TRBV27
clone size: .

CDR3 protein: ASSLFQGNSGNTIY
V gene: TRBV5-4
clone size: .

CDR3 protein: ASSLSPGQPKNTEAF
V gene: TRBV5-6
clone size: .

CDR3 protein: ASSSRFEEAF
V gene: TRBV6-5
clone size: .

CDR3 protein: ASSLNRQGTDTQY
V gene: TRBV4-1
clone size: .

CDR3 protein: ASSWGDYGYT
V gene: TRBV5-1
clone size: .

CDR3 protein: ASSQVASGTYEQY
V gene: TRBV3-1/TRBV3-2
clone size: .

CDR3 protein: ASSLVPGQGAPRDGYT
V gene: TRBV7-9
clone size: .

CDR3 protein: ASSLAGTSQETQY
V gene: TRBV5-1
clone size: .

CDR3 protein: ASSTLAEGQDTGELF
V gene: TRBV5-4
clone size: .

CDR3 protein: ASSYGGEETQY
V gene: TRBV12-3/TRBV12-4
clone size: .

CDR3 protein: ASTLGLAGQSDTQY
V gene: TRBV5-1
clone size: .